Following are 10 T cell receptor beta chains from one sample sequenced in a study of Ad26.COV2.S vaccination and SARS-CoV-2 variants. Sequencing was performed with immunoSEQ multiplex PCR; in TCRdb, only in-frame clones are kept and a portion is missing. The data contain over 250,000 clones, approximately 87% of them singletons. The sample's treatment: 15 to 20 received Ad26.COV2.S at low or high dose, single or two shots; several received placebo; per-sample allocation not given. The study sampled participants on day 63 after the first vaccine or placebo injection. The source was peripheral blood, collected in a trial of Ad26.COV2.S vaccine versus placebo. These receptors originate from a person between 18 and 65 years old who received the Ad26.COV2.S COVID-19 vaccine or a placebo.

This clone has only a few counts. V gene TRBV7-2 combines with J gene TRBJ2-5; D may correspond to TRBD1 or TRBD2 (5 bases each). Trimming pared 5 bases from V and 1 base from J, leaving 11 bases between. The CDR3 runs 14 residues. The germline gives CDR1 SGHTA, CDR2 FQGNSA. CDR3 nucleotides: TGTGCCAGCAGCCTCTCGGGGCCCCAAGAGACCCAGTACTTC. Translation gives CASSLSGPQETQYF.

CDR3 DNA: TGCGCCAGCGAAGACAGTCCTAACTCTGGGGCCAACGTCCTGACTTTC. It specifies CASEDSPNSGANVLTF. The chain joins TRBV10-2 to TRBJ2-6; possibly TRBD1 for D (5 bases). V was cut by 8 bases and J by 0 bases, with 14 bases left in between. This CDR3 has 16 residues. The germline V gene has CDR1 WSHSY and CDR2 SAAADI.

V usage is TRBV11-2 and J usage is TRBJ2-1; a weak D match, TRBD2 (6 bases). The CDR3 sequence is 15 residues long. Germline CDR1 and CDR2: SGHAT and FQNNGV. The V and J ends lost 1 base and 3 bases respectively, with 10 bases between them. The CDR3 is CASSLAGALYNEQFF. Written as DNA, the CDR3 is TGTGCCAGCAGCTTAGCGGGAGCGCTCTACAATGAGCAGTTCTTC.

V and J are TRBV3-1 (or the pseudogene TRBV3-2) and TRBJ2-5, with TRBD2 as a possible D gene (6 bases). The CDR3 totals 16 residues. V dropped 1 base and J dropped 4 bases, with 16 bases sitting between them. Per germline, CDR1 LGHDT and CDR2 YNNKEL (reference sequence). CDR3 coding DNA: TGTGCCAGCAGCCAAGGGGATAGCGGTCTCCGAGAGACCCAGTACTTC. Its translation: CASSQGDSGLRETQYF.

The chain links TRBV4-1 to TRBJ2-7; the match to TRBD1 covers 7 bases. Germline loops: CDR1 MGHRA, CDR2 YSYEKL. V shed 0 bases, J shed 4 bases, and the junction held 9 bases outside the gene matches. The CDR3 consists of 16 residues. For the CDR3, the DNA is TGCGCCAGCAGCCAAGATCCCGGGACAGTGGCTTACGAGCAGTACTTC. It codes for CASSQDPGTVAYEQYF.

The chain is built from TRBV7-6 and TRBJ2-5; possibly TRBD1 or TRBD2 for D (5 bases each). The CDR3 loop spans 14 amino acids. Germline-derived CDR1 and CDR2 are SGHVS and FNYEAQ. The V gene lost 5 bases and the J gene lost 2 bases, with 12 bases spanning the gap. The CDR3 nucleotides are TGTGCCAGCAGCCCCGACGGGGCTCAAGAGACCCAGTACTTC. Protein product: CASSPDGAQETQYF.

The chain joins TRBV3-1 (or the pseudogene TRBV3-2) to TRBJ1-6; D is unclear. This CDR3 contains 18 residues. Germline V gene data show CDR1 as LGHDT and CDR2 as YNNKEL (reference sequence). V lost 4 bases and J lost 0, with 16 bases in between. The CDR3 protein is CASSREAGICSYNSPLHF. The CDR3 region has the DNA TGTGCCAGCAGCCGGGAGGCCGGTATTTGCTCCTATAATTCACCCCTCCACTTT.

The CDR3 region is CATSVGGASTDTQYF. In DNA, the CDR3 is TGTGCCACCAGTGTTGGGGGGGCCAGCACAGATACGCAGTATTTT. V usage is TRBV24-1 and J usage is TRBJ2-3, with TRBD2 as a possible D gene (7 bases). Per germline, CDR1 KGHDR and CDR2 SFDVKD. Trimming pared 5 bases from V and 0 bases from J, leaving 11 bases between. This CDR3 region has 15 residues.

This clone has more than one count but fewer than ten. The rearrangement joins TRBV5-1 to TRBJ2-6; D may correspond to TRBD1 or TRBD2 (5 bases each). This CDR3 region has 15 residues. Deletions cut 0 bases from V and 2 bases from J, with 6 bases between. Germline V gene sequence: CDR1 SGHRS, CDR2 YFSETQ. CDR3 nucleotides: TGCGCCAGCAGCTTGGGAGGGGCTGGGGCCAACGTCCTGACTTTC. This sequence encodes CASSLGGAGANVLTF.

The chain has TRBV7-3 and TRBJ1-1; no definite D call. Germline V gene sequence: CDR1 SGHTA, CDR2 FQGTGA. Trimming took 1 base from V and 3 from J, leaving 6 bases between them. This CDR3 region has 13 residues. The CDR3 region has the DNA TGTGCCAGCAGCTTAATGGGAGACACTGAAGCTTTCTTT. Its protein product is CASSLMGDTEAFF.